These 20 T cell receptor beta chains came from one sample sequenced in a study of vaccination and CD4 T cells after COVID-19. The Oncomine TCR Beta short-read assay was applied to DNA of cultured CD4+ T cells. Each CDR3 protein is one row after TCRdb ran MiXCR on the PCR reads. The data hold 8,100 or so distinct CDR3 sequences, with around 49% observed a single time. The treatment denotes: approximately 9-day PBMC culture with coronavirus spike peptide pools or control peptides (ViraFEST assay). CD4+ T-cell collection from the unexposed donor predated the COVID-19 pandemic (2011-2018). These receptors have no identified antigens. What was sequenced was CD4+ T cells from blood, cultured in vitro. The receptors were sampled from a human donor in good health.

The chain is built from TRBV7-9 and TRBJ1-1; D gene unclear. V lost 7 bases to trimming and J lost 2 bases, with 17 bases between them. Germline V gene lookup returns CDR1 SEHNR and CDR2 FQNEAQ (reference sequence). The CDR3 has 15 amino acids. CDR3 sequence reads: CASTRAGRFNTEAFF. CDR3 in DNA: TGTGCCAGCACCCGGGCCGGGAGGTTTAACACTGAAGCTTTCTTT.

The sample holds a few counts of this clonotype. This sequence joins TRBV7-9 and TRBJ1-2, with D possibly TRBD1 on 5 matching bases. This CDR3 has 12 amino acids. Germline V CDR1 and CDR2: SEHNR, FQNEAQ (reference sequence). Trimming cost V 5 bases and J 4 bases, with 8 bases left between them. For the CDR3, the DNA is TGTGCCAGCAGCCTTGACAGCTATGGCTACACCTTC. Protein: CASSLDSYGYTF.

There are a few counts of this clonotype. This chain uses TRBV20-1 with TRBJ1-2; the D gene is possibly TRBD1 (5 bases). The V gene's germline CDR1 is DFQATT and CDR2 SNEGSKA (reference sequence). There are 13 residues in the CDR3. Trimming cost V 6 bases and J 3 bases, with 14 bases left between them. As DNA, the CDR3 is TGCAGTGCCTCCCAGGGTGGGGACTATGGCTACACCTTC. Its translation: CSASQGGDYGYTF.

CDR3 DNA sequence: TGTGCCAGCAGTCGGGGAAGCAATCAGCCCCAGCATTTT. It yields the protein CASSRGSNQPQHF. The chain employs TRBV5-4 and TRBJ1-5; D gene uncertain. From germline, CDR1 is SGHNT and CDR2 YYREEE (reference sequence). This CDR3 spans 13 amino acids. The ends were cut back, 5 bases at V and 1 base at J, with 7 bases in the middle.

V gene TRBV2 combines with J gene TRBJ2-1, with 7 bases aligning to TRBD2. After removal of 0 bases from V and 4 bases from J, the junction contained 6 bases not matched to a gene. Germline V gene sequence: CDR1 SNHLY, CDR2 FYNNEI. This CDR3 spans 16 amino acids. CDR3 coding DNA: TGTGCCAGCAGTGAAGCCGGGGGACTACCGTACAATGAGCAGTTCTTC. Its protein product is CASSEAGGLPYNEQFF.

V gene TRBV6-4 combines with J gene TRBJ2-3; TRBD2 matches 8 bases. The germline gives CDR1 MRHNA, CDR2 SNTAGT. The CDR3 runs to 14 residues. Unmatched junction bases numbered 4, after V lost 5 bases and J lost 3 bases. CDR3 DNA sequence: TGTGCCAGCAGTATTAGCGGGGAGACAGATACGCAGTATTTT. Amino acids: CASSISGETDTQYF.

This chain links TRBV19 with TRBJ2-7; weak D call: TRBD2 (5 bases). CDR1 is LNHDA and CDR2 is SQIVND in the germline V gene (reference sequence). CDR3 length equals 13 residues. Trimming pared 6 bases from V and 1 base from J, leaving 10 bases between. CDR3 amino acids: CASSITSSYEQYF. In DNA, the CDR3 is TGTGCCAGTAGCATTACTAGTTCCTACGAGCAGTACTTC.

The genes are TRBV19 and TRBJ1-6; the D is unclear. V was trimmed by 5 bases and J by 9 bases, leaving 14 bases between them. The CDR3 consists of 14 residues. CDR1 and CDR2 from the germline V gene are LNHDA and SQIVND (reference sequence). The CDR3, as DNA: TGTGCCAGTAGTCCCGGAGAGAGAGTTTCACCCCTCCACTTT. This gives the protein CASSPGERVSPLHF.

This clonotype was counted a few times. The rearrangement links TRBV7-8 to TRBJ2-2, with D perhaps assigned TRBD1 or TRBD2 (6 bases each). The ends were cut back, 1 base at V and 7 bases at J, with 19 bases in the middle. The germline V gene has CDR1 SGHVS and CDR2 FQNEAQ. CDR3 size: 17 residues. In nucleotides, the CDR3 is TGTGCCAGCAGCTTAGGTCCTGGGGGGCAGTTCGGCGGGGAGCTGTTTTTT. It codes for CASSLGPGGQFGGELFF.

J is TRBJ1-2 and V is TRBV18; D not resolved. V lost 2 bases and J 5 bases, leaving 6 bases between the germline ends. Germline V gene lookup returns CDR1 KGHSH and CDR2 LQKENI. The CDR3 contains 12 residues. Here the CDR3 reads CASSPFGYGYTF. CDR3 DNA sequence: TGTGCCAGCTCACCATTCGGGTATGGCTACACCTTC.

This clonotype was observed a single time. The rearrangement joins TRBV2 to TRBJ1-1; possibly TRBD1 for D (6 bases). The CDR3 covers 15 residues. V shed 1 base and J shed 2 bases, with 11 bases lying between them. From germline, CDR1 is SNHLY and CDR2 FYNNEI. The CDR3 protein is CASSEGGARNTEAFF. The CDR3 DNA reads as TGTGCCAGCAGTGAAGGGGGGGCGCGAAACACTGAAGCTTTCTTT.

By its share, this clonotype is medium-sized (0.01 to 0.1%). This rearrangement joins TRBV5-4 to TRBJ1-2; tentative D call: TRBD1 (5 bases). The germline V and J ends were trimmed by 4 bases and 5 bases, with 15 bases remaining between them. The CDR3 sequence is 14 residues long. Germline CDR1 SGHNT, CDR2 YYREEE (reference sequence). In DNA, the CDR3 is TGTGCCAGCAGCCCCGGGACGGGACCTTATGGCTACACCTTC. Amino acid sequence: CASSPGTGPYGYTF. The variable domain in full, with the rest retrieved from reference TRBV5-4 and TRBJ1-2, is ETGVTQSPTHLIKTRGQQVTLRCSSQSGHNTVSWYQQALGQGPQFIFQYYREEENGRGNFPPRFSGLQFPNYSSELNVNALELDDSALYLCASSPGTGPYGYTFGSGTRLTVV.

The rearrangement joins TRBV6-2 or TRBV6-3 to TRBJ2-3; a possible D gene is TRBD2 (6 bases). The CDR3 runs to 14 residues. The germline V gene encodes CDR1 MNHEY and CDR2 SVGEGT. V gave up 10 bases and J gave up 7 bases, with 21 bases separating them. The DNA for the CDR3 is TGTGCCACCCTCCGGGAGAGAACCCAGAATACGCAGTATTTT. Protein product: CATLRERTQNTQYF.

The chain recombines TRBV20-1 with TRBJ2-1, with a possible D match to TRBD2 (5 bases). Trimming left V 1 base short and J 7 bases short, with 17 bases between. The germline CDR1 and CDR2 sequences are DFQATT and SNEGSKA (reference sequence). The CDR3 has 15 amino acids. The CDR3 loop is CSARGESIGNNEQFF. The CDR3 bases are TGCAGTGCTAGAGGGGAGTCCATAGGGAATAATGAGCAGTTCTTC.

The chain recombines TRBV19 with TRBJ2-3; possible D gene TRBD2, 6 bases. Trimming took 4 bases from V and 2 from J, leaving 19 bases between them. Germline V gene data show CDR1 as LNHDA and CDR2 as SQIVND (reference sequence). The CDR3 covers 17 residues. The DNA of the CDR3 is TGTGCCAGTAGTACTGGGCGGGGCAGGTCGCACACAGATACGCAGTATTTT. This sequence encodes CASSTGRGRSHTDTQYF.

This chain joins TRBV7-9 and TRBJ1-4; 11 bases agree with TRBD1. V lost 5 bases, J lost 6 bases, and 14 bases stayed unmatched. This CDR3 contains 18 residues. CDR1 and CDR2 (germline): SEHNR, FQNEAQ (reference sequence). CDR3 coding DNA: TGTGCCAGCAGCCCGGACAGGGGGCTTAATATAGTGGATGAAAAACTGTTTTTT. Translating gives CASSPDRGLNIVDEKLFF. The entire variable domain, with the rest obtained from reference TRBV7-9 and TRBJ1-4, is as follows: DTGVSQNPRHKITKRGQNVTFRCDPISEHNRLYWYRQTLGQGPEFLTYFQNEAQLEKSRLLSDRFSAERPKGSFSTLEIQRTEQGDSAMYLCASSPDRGLNIVDEKLFFGSGTQLSVL.

In DNA form, the CDR3 reads TGCAGTGCTAGAGACCCTGGGACCCAGTACTTC. Translation: CSARDPGTQYF. The chain recombines TRBV20-1 with TRBJ2-5; no definite D call. The germline V gene has CDR1 DFQATT and CDR2 SNEGSKA (reference sequence). Trimming shortened V by 0 bases and J by 7 bases, and 6 bases separated the two germline ends. CDR3 size: 11 residues.

This clonotype has only a few counts. V gene TRBV20-1 combines with J gene TRBJ1-2; D is undetermined. Deletions cut 3 bases from V and 7 bases from J, with 21 bases between. Germline loops: CDR1 DFQATT, CDR2 SNEGSKA (reference sequence). CDR3 size: 15 residues. Here the CDR3 reads CSASTVVEGGFGYTF. The CDR3 nucleotides read TGCAGTGCTAGTACGGTGGTGGAGGGAGGATTTGGCTACACCTTC.

The gene calls are TRBV20-1 and TRBJ2-7; D is ambiguous. The germline V gene encodes CDR1 DFQATT and CDR2 SNEGSKA (reference sequence). Trimming cost V 0 bases and J 1 base, with 10 bases left between them. The CDR3 has 14 residues. The CDR3 loop is CSARDRGRSYEQYF. The CDR3 DNA follows: TGCAGTGCTAGAGATCGCGGCAGGTCCTACGAGCAGTACTTC.

This clonotype was counted between two and nine times. This rearrangement joins TRBV28 to TRBJ2-5; 8 bases match TRBD1. This CDR3 region has 15 residues. Trimming removed 5 bases from V and 4 bases from J; junction bases left unmatched: 9. Germline V gives CDR1 MDHEN, CDR2 SYDVKM. As DNA, the CDR3 is TGTGCCAGCAGTCCTATAGACAGGGGAGGAGAGACCCAGTACTTC. Residues: CASSPIDRGGETQYF.